A single sample gave rise to the 25 T cell receptor beta chains below, sequenced in a study of T cell repertoires in cytomegalovirus infection. MiXCR, applied by TCRdb to the reads, yields one record per CDR3 protein. The repertoire holds over 250,000 distinct CDR3 sequences, with roughly 25% as singletons. The source material was PBMCs. The source of these receptors is a human donor in good health (CMV status not recorded). Some clones in this sample may be carry-over from other donors' samples.

This clonotype was observed a handful of times. The chain has TRBV5-1 and TRBJ1-1; perhaps TRBD1 as D (5 bases). Germline V CDR1 and CDR2: SGHRS, YFSETQ. The V end lost 3 bases, the J end lost 1 base, and 10 bases lay between the germline ends. The CDR3 runs to 14 residues. The CDR3 here is CASSSPDRNTEAFF. The CDR3, as DNA: TGCGCCAGCAGCTCACCCGACAGGAACACTGAAGCTTTCTTT.

This clonotype has just a few counts. The genes are TRBV27 and TRBJ1-6; weak D call: TRBD1 (5 bases). Germline loops: CDR1 MNHEY, CDR2 SMNVEV (reference sequence). V shed 5 bases and J shed 4 bases, with 15 bases lying between them. This CDR3 has 16 amino acids. CDR3 protein: CASSPSVGEYNSPLHF. The CDR3 DNA follows: TGTGCCAGCAGTCCCTCGGTAGGGGAATATAATTCACCCCTCCACTTT.

The chain is built from TRBV19 and TRBJ1-5, with D maybe TRBD1 (5 bases). The CDR3 extends over 15 amino acids. V was shortened by 3 bases and J by 4 bases, with 13 bases between the two germline ends. CDR1 and CDR2 (germline): LNHDA, SQIVND (reference sequence). The CDR3 protein is CASSIGRAGNQPQHF. The CDR3 nucleotides are TGTGCCAGTAGTATTGGCAGGGCGGGTAATCAGCCCCAGCATTTT.

The chain carries TRBV9 and TRBJ2-2; 12 bases match TRBD2. Losses at the gene ends were 3 bases for V and 4 bases for J; bases not matched to a gene: 4. The CDR3 is 16 residues long. Germline loops: CDR1 SGDLS, CDR2 YYNGEE. The DNA of the CDR3 is TGTGCCAGCAGCGCCGGGACTAGCGGGTTCACCGGGGAGCTGTTTTTT. It codes for CASSAGTSGFTGELFF.

This chain connects TRBV28 to TRBJ2-7, with TRBD1 matching over 9 bases. Per the germline V gene, CDR1 is MDHEN and CDR2 is SYDVKM. Trimming at V came to 4 bases and at J to 2 bases, leaving 9 bases not matched to a gene. CDR3 length equals 16 residues. The CDR3 region has the DNA TGTGCCAGCAGTTCCGCAATACAGGGGGCCCCCTACGAGCAGTACTTC. It yields the protein CASSSAIQGAPYEQYF.

This clonotype has more than one count but fewer than ten. The V call is TRBV20-1, the J call TRBJ1-6, with 7 bases lining up with TRBD1. J lost 7 bases, V lost 8 bases, and 5 bases had no gene match. Germline CDR1 DFQATT, CDR2 SNEGSKA (reference sequence). The CDR3 consists of 12 residues. CDR3 DNA sequence: TGCAGTATAGACAGGGCAAATTCACCCCTCCACTTT. This encodes CSIDRANSPLHF.

The sample holds many counts of this clonotype. V usage is TRBV6-2 or TRBV6-3 and J usage is TRBJ2-5; TRBD2 is a possible D gene (5 bases). The CDR3 contains 13 residues. Germline-derived CDR1 and CDR2 are MNHEY and SVGEGT. Trimming stripped 7 bases from V and 2 bases from J, with 11 bases between. Here the CDR3 DNA reads TGTGCCAGCACCCCGCCGGGGCAAGAGACCCAGTACTTC. It translates to CASTPPGQETQYF.

This clonotype was recorded at least ten times. The chain employs TRBV12-3 or TRBV12-4 and TRBJ1-6, with D possibly matching TRBD1 (6 bases). The CDR3 is 15 amino acids. The V end lost 6 bases, the J end lost 8 bases, and 17 bases lay between the germline ends. The CDR3 spells CASRKNRVPDSPLHF. The CDR3 DNA follows: TGTGCCAGCAGGAAAAACAGGGTGCCGGATTCACCCCTCCACTTT.

There are a few counts of this clonotype. DNA for the CDR3: TGTGCCAGCATCCGGGACAAGAACCAAGAGACCCAGTACTTC. Translation: CASIRDKNQETQYF. The V and J genes are TRBV28 and TRBJ2-5; D is perhaps TRBD1 (6 bases). CDR1 MDHEN and CDR2 SYDVKM come from the germline V gene. Trimming removed 7 bases at V and 0 bases at J, with 12 bases between. This CDR3 contains 14 residues.

This chain links TRBV19 with TRBJ2-6; D call uncertain. Germline V gene data show CDR1 as LNHDA and CDR2 as SQIVND (reference sequence). V gave up 8 bases and J gave up 0 bases, with 11 bases separating them. This CDR3 region has 15 residues. The CDR3 reads CASGSRPSGANVLTF. The CDR3 DNA reads TGTGCCAGTGGTTCTAGGCCCTCTGGGGCCAACGTCCTGACTTTC. The variable domain in full, completed from reference TRBV19 and TRBJ2-6, reads DGGITQSPKYLFRKEGQNVTLSCEQNLNHDAMYWYRQDPGQGLRLIYYSQIVNDFQKGDIAEGYSVSREKKESFPLTVTSAQKNPTAFYLCASGSRPSGANVLTFGAGSRLTVL.

This clonotype was seen a handful of times. The V call is TRBV29-1, the J call TRBJ2-7, with D perhaps being TRBD1 or TRBD2 (5 bases each). The germline V gene has CDR1 SQVTM and CDR2 ANQGSEA. The CDR3 has 13 residues. Between the trimmed V and J ends, which lost 1 base and 6 bases, there was a span of 13 bases. CDR3 amino acids: CSVEGGPLGEQYF. The CDR3 bases are TGCAGCGTTGAAGGGGGACCCCTTGGCGAGCAGTACTTC.

This clonotype showed up just a few times. CDR3 loop: CAISESDRVHQPQHF. CDR3 coding DNA: TGTGCCATCAGTGAGTCGGACAGGGTCCATCAGCCCCAGCATTTT. The rearrangement links TRBV10-3 to TRBJ1-5; TRBD1 matches 8 bases. V lost 0 bases and J lost 5; bases outside the gene matches: 3. The CDR3 is 15 residues long. Per germline, CDR1 ENHRY and CDR2 SYGVKD.

This clonotype was recorded only once. The rearrangement links TRBV29-1 to TRBJ1-1; D is ambiguous. The length of the CDR3 is 10 residues. V was trimmed by 7 bases and J by 7 bases, leaving 10 bases between them. CDR1 SQVTM and CDR2 ANQGSEA come from the germline V gene. The DNA for the CDR3 is TGCAGCGACCAGGACGGTGAAGCTTTCTTT. Translated: CSDQDGEAFF.

The chain uses TRBV2 and TRBJ2-7; 9 positions match TRBD1. Trimming cost V 10 bases and J 3 bases; bases outside gene matches: 4. The CDR3 has 12 amino acids. The germline gives CDR1 SNHLY, CDR2 FYNNEI. Here the CDR3 reads CATGDRVYEQYF. CDR3 in DNA: TGTGCCACGGGGGACAGGGTCTACGAGCAGTACTTC.

This clonotype was detected only a few times. The chain employs TRBV3-1 and TRBJ1-2; D is unresolved. With 4 bases removed from V and 3 bases from J, the gap between germline ends came to 9 bases. The CDR3 runs to 13 residues. CDR1 and CDR2 from the germline V gene are LGHDT and YNNKEL (reference sequence). The CDR3 loop reads CASSPDAYYGYTF. The CDR3 DNA follows: TGTGCCAGCAGCCCGGACGCCTACTATGGCTACACCTTC. Drawing the rest from reference TRBV3-1 and TRBJ1-2, the complete variable domain is DTAVSQTPKYLVTQMGNDKSIKCEQNLGHDTMYWYKQDSKKFLKIMFSYNNKELIINETVPNRFSPKSPDKAHLNLHINSLELGDSAVYFCASSPDAYYGYTFGSGTRLTVV.

This clonotype came up a few times. V gene TRBV11-2 combines with J gene TRBJ1-2; the D is unclear. The length of the CDR3 is 13 residues. V was pared by 2 bases and J by 8 bases, with 12 bases between. From germline, CDR1 is SGHAT and CDR2 FQNNGV. The CDR3 here is CASSLPLKRGYTF. CDR3 bases: TGTGCCAGCAGCTTACCGCTGAAAAGGGGCTACACCTTC.

CDR3 nucleotides: TGTGCCAGCAGCTTGGGGCAGGAGATGTACCAAGAGACCCAGTACTTC. The encoded protein is CASSLGQEMYQETQYF. The chain carries TRBV7-6 and TRBJ2-5, with D possibly being TRBD1 (5 bases). Germline V gene lookup returns CDR1 SGHVS and CDR2 FNYEAQ. The CDR3 totals 16 residues. The germline V and J ends were trimmed by 3 bases and 0 bases, with 14 bases remaining between them.

Only a few counts were recorded for this clonotype. The rearrangement links TRBV2 to TRBJ1-6; no clear D gene. V gave up 1 base and J gave up 10 bases, with 11 bases separating them. CDR1 is SNHLY, CDR2 FYNNEI, per germline. The CDR3 covers 14 residues. This CDR3 reads CASSEGSRSSPLHF. The CDR3 nucleotides read TGTGCCAGCAGTGAAGGGTCGAGGAGCTCACCCCTCCACTTT.

This clonotype was counted a few times. This chain connects TRBV6-1 to TRBJ2-7; D is uncertain. The germline V gene has CDR1 MNHNS and CDR2 SASEGT. Trimming removed 7 bases from V and 12 bases from J, with 16 bases in between. The CDR3 contains 11 residues. The CDR3, as DNA: TGTGCCAGCATACGGCCCCCCGAGGCGTACGTC. As protein: CASIRPPEAYV.

Worth noting for this clonotype: This may come from a read error, since a much larger clone is one base off. The chain joins TRBV7-2 to TRBJ1-3; TRBD1 is a possible D gene (5 bases). The germline V gene has CDR1 SGHTA and CDR2 FQGNSA. V dropped 9 bases and J dropped 0 bases, with 15 bases sitting between them. This CDR3 region has 15 residues. The CDR3 DNA sequence: TGTGCCAGGAGCCCGAGACAGATCTCTGGAAACACCATATATTTT. It is translated as CARSPRQISGNTIYF.

This clonotype was seen ten or more times. The chain uses TRBV7-2 and TRBJ2-7; D perhaps matches TRBD2 (6 bases). Germline V CDR1 and CDR2: SGHTA, FQGNSA. The CDR3 runs to 14 residues. Deletions cut 5 bases from V and 6 bases from J, with 17 bases between. The chain's CDR3 is CASSPGDQLVEQYF. Written as DNA, the CDR3 is TGTGCCAGCAGCCCGGGAGACCAGCTCGTCGAGCAGTACTTC.

This clonotype was observed a few times. This sequence joins TRBV4-1 and TRBJ1-5; 10 nucleotides align to TRBD1. V lost 5 bases and J lost 2; bases outside the gene matches: 6. Germline V gives CDR1 MGHRA, CDR2 YSYEKL. CDR3 length: 16 residues. The CDR3 DNA reads TGCGCCAGCAGCGCCCGGGACAGGGGCGGCAATCAGCCCCAGCATTTT. It yields the protein CASSARDRGGNQPQHF.

The CDR3 protein is CASSSGTSGGGAQYF. The CDR3 DNA reads as TGTGCCAGCAGCTCCGGGACTAGCGGGGGTGGTGCGCAGTACTTC. The genes are TRBV14 and TRBJ2-7; 14 nucleotides line up with TRBD2. J was trimmed by 9 bases and V by 5 bases; bases with no gene match: 9. The CDR3 runs 15 residues. The germline gives CDR1 SGHDN, CDR2 FVKESK.

This clonotype was recorded a few times. The chain carries TRBV5-4 and TRBJ1-2, with a weak D call TRBD1 (5 bases). With 1 base removed from V and 8 bases from J, the gap between germline ends came to 15 bases. The V gene's germline CDR1 is SGHNT and CDR2 YYREEE (reference sequence). The CDR3 is made up of 14 amino acids. This chain's CDR3 is CASSLTAVGDGYTF. The CDR3, as DNA: TGTGCCAGCAGCTTGACAGCGGTTGGGGACGGCTACACCTTC.

This clonotype was counted a few times. This chain joins TRBV7-2 and TRBJ1-2; weak D call: TRBD1 (6 bases). Trimming stripped 2 bases from V and 4 bases from J, with 17 bases between. Per germline, CDR1 SGHTA and CDR2 FQGNSA. CDR3 length: 16 residues. The CDR3 bases are TGTGCCAGCAGCTTATCTCCCCAGGGGACGGGCTATGGCTACACCTTC. As protein: CASSLSPQGTGYGYTF.